These 10 T cell receptor beta chains were sequenced from one sample in a study of regulatory T cells in long-lasting Graves disease (dated by TCRdb to the early 2020s). Libraries were made using multiplex PCR. Sequenced on an Illumina HiSeq 4000. iRepertoire HTBI primers and Arm-PCR amplification of CDR3 regions were used to construct TCR beta libraries. The public reads were run again by TCRdb, first through fastp at Q25 and then through MiXCR, and only productive beta chains were kept. Identical CDR3 proteins give one entry, which carries the most common genes and DNA. A total of 550,000 to 700,000 distinct CDR3 sequences appear in this sample, roughly a sixth of them only once. The ten largest clones represent approximately 12% of the sample. The sample's time point label, decoded: newly diagnosed GD, antithyroid drugs for less than 3 months. For both TCR sequencing and RNA sequencing, RNA was extracted from PBMCs in TRIzol.

The sample was also reused in another study, on T cells in Graves' hyperthyroidism and ophthalmopathy.

Specimen: peripheral blood mononuclear cells (PBMCs), collected at new diagnosis, from a patient treated with antithyroid drugs. The receptor set was obtained from a man aged 18 to 29 with Graves disease. Donor details come from another sample of the same person, matched by shared clones.

The rearrangement joins TRBV7-9 to TRBJ2-1; D is perhaps TRBD1 (6 bases). Germline V gene lookup returns CDR1 SEHNR and CDR2 FQNEAQ (reference sequence). V lost 1 base, J lost 5 bases, and 12 bases lay in between. This CDR3 comprises 15 residues. The chain's CDR3 is CASSLEQGKNNEQFF. DNA for the CDR3: TGTGCCAGCAGCTTAGAACAGGGCAAGAACAATGAGCAGTTCTTC.

The chain links TRBV29-1 to TRBJ2-7; D is uncertain. The CDR3 is 12 amino acids. Germline V gene data show CDR1 as SQVTM and CDR2 as ANQGSEA. Trimming left V 7 bases short and J 5 bases short, with 15 bases between. The CDR3 here is CSAQPLGHEQYF. CDR3 coding DNA: TGCAGCGCCCAGCCGCTAGGGCACGAGCAGTACTTC.

This clonotype was seen just once. The chain combines TRBV25-1 with TRBJ1-6; D unresolved. CDR3 length: 15 residues. Germline-derived CDR1 and CDR2 are MGHDK and SYGVNS. The V gene lost 3 bases and the J gene lost 9 bases, with 15 bases spanning the gap. CDR3 loop: CASSELGPEGSPLHF. Written as DNA, the CDR3 is TGTGCCAGCAGTGAGCTAGGGCCTGAGGGTTCACCCCTCCACTTT.

The chain has TRBV4-3 and TRBJ2-7; 8 bases fit TRBD2. V was pared by 1 base and J by 2 bases, with 4 bases of the junction left unmatched. CDR1 is LGHNA and CDR2 is YSLEER in the germline V gene. CDR3 length: 15 residues. The CDR3 spells CASSQAIAGTYEQYF. In nucleotides, the CDR3 is TGCGCCAGCAGCCAAGCGATAGCGGGGACCTACGAGCAGTACTTC.

The chain links TRBV7-9 to TRBJ2-1; 8 positions match TRBD1. The germline CDR1 and CDR2 sequences are SEHNR and FQNEAQ (reference sequence). Unmatched junction bases numbered 15, after V lost 8 bases and J lost 12 bases. The CDR3 spans 14 residues. CDR3 in DNA: TGTGCCAGCGGAGAAGGGACAGGAGCCAGCGGGCAGTTCTTC. This sequence encodes CASGEGTGASGQFF.

The chain is built from TRBV27 and TRBJ2-3; 13 nucleotides match TRBD2. Germline V gives CDR1 MNHEY, CDR2 SMNVEV (reference sequence). Trimming cost V 2 bases and J 9 bases; bases outside gene matches: 14. The CDR3 spans 18 residues. The CDR3: CASSLRTSGGDTQGTQYF. CDR3 in DNA: TGTGCCAGCAGTTTACGTACTAGCGGGGGGGATACACAGGGCACGCAGTATTTT.

Ten or more counts support this clonotype. The chain couples TRBV6-2 or TRBV6-3 to TRBJ2-1, with D perhaps matching TRBD2 (5 bases). The CDR3 length is 15 residues. CDR1 is MNHEY, CDR2 SVGEGT, per germline. The ends were cut back, 2 bases at V and 4 bases at J, with 12 bases in the middle. The CDR3 loop reads CASSYEGSGYNEQFF. The CDR3 nucleotides are TGTGCCAGCAGTTACGAGGGATCCGGGTACAATGAGCAGTTCTTC.

The V and J genes are TRBV30 and TRBJ2-7; D could derive from TRBD1 or TRBD2 (5 bases each). The CDR3 is 13 amino acids. Germline V gives CDR1 GTSNPN, CDR2 SVGIG (reference sequence). The V gene lost 1 base and the J gene lost 3 bases, with 10 bases spanning the gap. CDR3 in DNA: TGTGCCTGGAGTGGGGACCGGAGCTACGAGCAGTACTTC. Amino acid sequence: CAWSGDRSYEQYF.

This clonotype appeared a few times. The chain uses TRBV27 and TRBJ2-5; no firm D call. V was cut by 2 bases and J by 6 bases, with 1 base left in between. The CDR3 runs to 10 residues. Germline V gives CDR1 MNHEY, CDR2 SMNVEV (reference sequence). This CDR3 is CASSLKTQYF. The CDR3 region has the DNA TGTGCCAGCAGTTTAAAGACCCAGTACTTC.

This clonotype was observed a few times. The V gene is TRBV5-6, the J gene TRBJ2-1; 7 bases map to TRBD1. With 0 bases clipped from V and 6 bases from J, the junction kept 9 bases outside the gene matches. There are 16 residues in the CDR3. CDR1 and CDR2 (germline): SGHDT, YYEEEE. The CDR3 nucleotides read TGTGCCAGCAGCTTGGGTGTTCGGGCAGGGGGCAATGAGCAGTTCTTC. Translation gives CASSLGVRAGGNEQFF. Together with reference TRBV5-6 and TRBJ2-1, the CDR3 gives the full variable domain: DAGVTQSPTHLIKTRGQQVTLRCSPKSGHDTVSWYQQALGQGPQFIFQYYEEEERQRGNFPDRFSGHQFPNYSSELNVNALLLGDSALYLCASSLGVRAGGNEQFFGPGTRLTVL.